This T cell receptor beta chain was sequenced for a study of blood T cell repertoires in COVID-19. Study information: The United States, Italy and Spain provided the acute and convalescent COVID-19 samples. Sources were T cells, B-cell-depleted T cells, or PBMCs; the material itself was cDNA or gDNA.

Seattle patients were enrolled during active infection and followed longitudinally. The protocol was immunoSEQ multiplex PCR, while the TCRdb copy is restricted to in-frame clones and leaves out a portion. This sample yields almost 200,000 clones, of which approximately 86% are seen a single time; approximately 0.97% belongs to the top ten. This clone was detected only a few times. Trimming took 3 bases from V and 4 from J; bases not matched to a gene: 0. The CDR3 has 16 amino acids. The germline V gene encodes CDR1 MNHNS and CDR2 SASEGT. The specimen was peripheral blood. The TCR originated in a man between 60 and 75 years old with COVID-19, enrolled during active disease. This sequence joins TRBV6-1 and TRBJ2-4; 16 nucleotides match TRBD2. CDR3 in DNA: TGTGCCAGCAGTGAGGGACTAGCGGGAGGGAAAAACATTCAGTACTTC. It yields the protein CASSEGLAGGKNIQYF.